A selection of T cell receptor beta chains follows, all from one sample in a study of blood T cell repertoires in COVID-19. The table came from immunoSEQ multiplex PCR; TCRdb's copy has only in-frame clones and leaves some out. Altogether about 220,000 clones are present, over 80% being singletons, with the ten largest covering about 7%. The sample was PBMCs or T cells enriched from blood (not recorded which). The receptors originated from a woman in her thirties or forties who had recovered from COVID-19. CDR3s include the opening cysteine and the closing phenylalanine or tryptophan. The order of the fields is V gene, clone size, D gene, J gene, CDR3 protein, CDR3 DNA. A D gene is named only where the DNA matches it firmly. Rows give clone size only sometimes, using once, few, many, or a class for an expanded clone.

v_call: TRBV24-1; clone_size: once; d_call: NA; j_call: TRBJ2-3; cdr3_aa: CATSLGGMSTDTQYF; cdr3_nt: TGTGCCACCAGCTTGGGGGGTATGAGCACAGATACGCAGTATTTT
v_call: TRBV28; clone_size: NA; d_call: NA; j_call: TRBJ1-2; cdr3_aa: CASSFELYGYTF; cdr3_nt: TGTGCCAGCAGTTTTGAGCTCTATGGCTACACCTTC
v_call: TRBV2; clone_size: few; d_call: NA; j_call: TRBJ2-7; cdr3_aa: CASSEGASYSYEQYF; cdr3_nt: TGTGCCAGCAGTGAAGGGGCCAGCTACTCCTACGAGCAGTACTTC
v_call: TRBV19; clone_size: NA; d_call: NA; j_call: TRBJ2-3; cdr3_aa: CASSALRADTQYF; cdr3_nt: TGTGCCAGTAGTGCCCTAAGAGCAGATACGCAGTATTTT
v_call: TRBV9; clone_size: NA; d_call: TRBD2; j_call: TRBJ2-1; cdr3_aa: CASSPPWASGNEQFF; cdr3_nt: TGTGCCAGCAGCCCCCCCTGGGCTAGCGGCAATGAGCAGTTCTTC
v_call: TRBV27; clone_size: NA; d_call: TRBD2; j_call: TRBJ2-7; cdr3_aa: CASSLHRPTSGNSYEQYF; cdr3_nt: TGTGCCAGCAGTCTCCACAGACCCACTAGCGGAAACTCCTACGAGCAGTACTTC
v_call: TRBV30; clone_size: few; d_call: TRBD1; j_call: TRBJ1-6; cdr3_aa: CAWSGTGNSPLHF; cdr3_nt: TGTGCCTGGAGCGGGACAGGGAATTCACCCCTCCACTTT
v_call: TRBV5-4; clone_size: few; d_call: TRBD1; j_call: TRBJ1-2; cdr3_aa: CASSFLTGAQGDYGYTF; cdr3_nt: TGTGCCAGCAGCTTTCTGACAGGGGCCCAGGGGGACTATGGCTACACCTTC
v_call: TRBV4-1; clone_size: NA; d_call: NA; j_call: TRBJ2-7; cdr3_aa: CASSQALGAGGEQYF; cdr3_nt: TGCGCCAGCAGCCAAGCTCTGGGAGCGGGTGGCGAGCAGTACTTC
v_call: TRBV7-8; clone_size: few; d_call: TRBD1; j_call: TRBJ2-5; cdr3_aa: CASSPTTRAQGAQYF; cdr3_nt: TGTGCCAGCAGCCCCACGACCCGGGCTCAGGGGGCCCAGTACTTC
v_call: TRBV6-2/TRBV6-3; clone_size: NA; d_call: NA; j_call: TRBJ1-5; cdr3_aa: CASSYTDNNQPQHF; cdr3_nt: TGTGCCAGCAGTTACACCGACAATAATCAGCCCCAGCATTTT
v_call: TRBV7-2; clone_size: NA; d_call: TRBD2; j_call: TRBJ2-3; cdr3_aa: CASTLAGGSSTDTQYF; cdr3_nt: TGTGCCAGCACCTTAGCGGGAGGTTCGAGCACAGATACGCAGTATTTT
v_call: TRBV30; clone_size: NA; d_call: NA; j_call: TRBJ2-7; cdr3_aa: CAWSFNGEQYF; cdr3_nt: TGTGCCTGGAGTTTTAACGGGGAGCAGTACTTC
v_call: TRBV6-2/TRBV6-3; clone_size: NA; d_call: NA; j_call: TRBJ2-2; cdr3_aa: CASISSRGFDTGELFF; cdr3_nt: TGTGCCAGCATTTCCTCCAGGGGTTTCGACACCGGGGAGCTGTTTTTT
v_call: TRBV27; clone_size: NA; d_call: NA; j_call: TRBJ2-3; cdr3_aa: CASRGTFQFWYF; cdr3_nt: TGTGCCAGCAGGGGGACATTTCAGTTTTGGTATTTT
v_call: TRBV12-3/TRBV12-4; clone_size: NA; d_call: TRBD1; j_call: TRBJ1-6; cdr3_aa: CASSRDRDSPLHF; cdr3_nt: TGTGCCAGCAGCCGGGACAGAGATTCACCCCTCCACTTT
v_call: TRBV9; clone_size: NA; d_call: NA; j_call: TRBJ1-3; cdr3_aa: CATSSGLSGNTIYF; cdr3_nt: TGTGCCACTTCTTCAGGACTCTCTGGAAACACCATATATTTT
v_call: TRBV11-2; clone_size: NA; d_call: TRBD1; j_call: TRBJ1-6; cdr3_aa: CASSGGDRGYNSPLHF; cdr3_nt: TGTGCCAGCAGCGGGGGGGACAGGGGCTATAATTCACCCCTCCACTTT
v_call: TRBV28; clone_size: NA; d_call: NA; j_call: TRBJ1-1; cdr3_aa: CASSGGTFNTEAFF; cdr3_nt: TGTGCCAGCAGTGGAGGGACGTTTAACACTGAAGCTTTCTTT
v_call: TRBV30; clone_size: NA; d_call: TRBD2; j_call: TRBJ2-7; cdr3_aa: CAWSLGREGIYEQYF; cdr3_nt: TGTGCCTGGAGTCTGGGACGGGAGGGCATCTACGAGCAGTACTTC
v_call: TRBV2; clone_size: once; d_call: TRBD2; j_call: TRBJ2-1; cdr3_aa: CASSGRLATKEQFF; cdr3_nt: TGTGCCAGCAGTGGACGACTAGCGACTAAAGAGCAGTTCTTC
v_call: TRBV28; clone_size: NA; d_call: NA; j_call: TRBJ2-1; cdr3_aa: CASSSPGQELTEQFF; cdr3_nt: TGTGCCAGCAGTTCCCCGGGACAAGAACTTACTGAGCAGTTCTTC
v_call: TRBV5-1; clone_size: NA; d_call: TRBD1; j_call: TRBJ2-3; cdr3_aa: CASSQTGPPWDTQYF; cdr3_nt: TGCGCCAGCAGCCAGACAGGGCCCCCTTGGGATACGCAGTATTTT
v_call: TRBV2; clone_size: NA; d_call: NA; j_call: TRBJ2-5; cdr3_aa: CASSEALVVRETQYF; cdr3_nt: TGTGCCAGCAGTGAAGCCCTTGTGGTCAGAGAGACCCAGTACTTC
v_call: TRBV9; clone_size: NA; d_call: NA; j_call: TRBJ1-5; cdr3_aa: CASSASGDGHQPQHF; cdr3_nt: TGTGCCAGCAGCGCCTCAGGGGACGGACATCAGCCCCAGCATTTT
v_call: TRBV7-9; clone_size: once; d_call: TRBD1; j_call: TRBJ1-1; cdr3_aa: CASSLGAGGDF; cdr3_nt: TGTGCCAGCAGCTTAGGCGCAGGGGGCGACTTT
v_call: TRBV6-5; clone_size: NA; d_call: TRBD1; j_call: TRBJ1-4; cdr3_aa: CASRDPGTDGEKLFF; cdr3_nt: TGTGCCAGCAGAGATCCCGGGACAGACGGGGAAAAACTGTTTTTT
v_call: TRBV16; clone_size: NA; d_call: NA; j_call: TRBJ2-1; cdr3_aa: CASSPLINEQFF; cdr3_nt: TGTGCCAGCAGCCCTCTAATTAATGAGCAGTTCTTC
v_call: TRBV28; clone_size: NA; d_call: NA; j_call: TRBJ1-5; cdr3_aa: CASSLRAYRVLNQPQHF; cdr3_nt: TGTGCCAGCTCTCTCCGTGCTTACAGGGTTCTTAATCAGCCCCAGCATTTT
v_call: TRBV19; clone_size: few; d_call: NA; j_call: TRBJ1-2; cdr3_aa: CASSIDLAKGDGYTF; cdr3_nt: TGTGCCAGTAGTATAGATCTAGCGAAGGGTGATGGCTACACCTTC
v_call: TRBV27; clone_size: NA; d_call: NA; j_call: TRBJ1-1; cdr3_aa: CASIKPGTLEAFF; cdr3_nt: TGTGCCAGCATTAAACCAGGAACACTTGAAGCTTTCTTT
v_call: TRBV11-3; clone_size: NA; d_call: NA; j_call: TRBJ2-4; cdr3_aa: CASSLEAGHENIQYF; cdr3_nt: TGTGCCAGCAGCTTAGAAGCGGGACACGAAAACATTCAGTACTTC
v_call: TRBV9; clone_size: NA; d_call: TRBD1; j_call: TRBJ2-6; cdr3_aa: CASSVAKQGSSGANVLTF; cdr3_nt: TGTGCCAGCAGCGTAGCGAAACAGGGGAGTTCTGGGGCCAACGTCCTGACTTTC
v_call: TRBV28; clone_size: NA; d_call: TRBD1; j_call: TRBJ1-5; cdr3_aa: CASSQGSGTAYQPQHF; cdr3_nt: TGTGCCAGCAGTCAAGGTTCCGGGACAGCTTATCAGCCCCAGCATTTT
v_call: TRBV5-1; clone_size: NA; d_call: TRBD1; j_call: TRBJ2-5; cdr3_aa: CASSYFGQEETQYF; cdr3_nt: TGCGCCAGCAGTTACTTTGGACAGGAAGAGACCCAGTACTTC
v_call: TRBV27; clone_size: NA; d_call: TRBD1; j_call: TRBJ2-2; cdr3_aa: CASSLSRGFDTGELFF; cdr3_nt: TGTGCCAGCAGTTTATCCAGGGGGTTTGACACCGGGGAGCTGTTTTTT
v_call: TRBV6-5; clone_size: NA; d_call: NA; j_call: TRBJ2-2; cdr3_aa: CASSYASGPNTGELFF; cdr3_nt: TGTGCCAGCAGTTATGCCAGCGGGCCTAACACCGGGGAGCTGTTTTTT
v_call: TRBV13; clone_size: NA; d_call: TRBD2; j_call: TRBJ2-1; cdr3_aa: CASSPPTSGRGEQFF; cdr3_nt: TGTGCCAGCAGCCCCCCGACTAGCGGGAGAGGTGAGCAGTTCTTC
v_call: TRBV10-1; clone_size: NA; d_call: NA; j_call: TRBJ1-4; cdr3_aa: CASSQGSATNEKLFF; cdr3_nt: TGCGCCAGCTCACAGGGATCGGCAACTAATGAAAAACTGTTTTTT
v_call: TRBV5-5; clone_size: NA; d_call: NA; j_call: TRBJ2-7; cdr3_aa: CASSPPGQEYEQYF; cdr3_nt: TGTGCCTCCTCTCCCCCGGGACAAGAGTACGAGCAGTACTTC
v_call: TRBV7-2; clone_size: few; d_call: NA; j_call: TRBJ1-2; cdr3_aa: CASSLVPGMSGYTF; cdr3_nt: TGTGCCAGCAGCTTAGTCCCAGGGATGAGTGGCTACACCTTC
v_call: TRBV19; clone_size: NA; d_call: NA; j_call: TRBJ2-3; cdr3_aa: CASSSGPASDTQYF; cdr3_nt: TGTGCCAGTAGTAGCGGGCCGGCCTCAGATACGCAGTATTTT
v_call: TRBV5-1; clone_size: NA; d_call: TRBD1; j_call: TRBJ2-1; cdr3_aa: CASSLTGQGAHEQFF; cdr3_nt: TGCGCCAGCAGCCTAACGGGACAGGGGGCACATGAGCAGTTCTTC
v_call: TRBV9; clone_size: NA; d_call: NA; j_call: TRBJ1-6; cdr3_aa: CASSAEAGGSYNSPLHF; cdr3_nt: TGTGCCAGCAGCGCCGAGGCCGGGGGTTCCTATAATTCACCCCTCCACTTT
v_call: TRBV3-1/TRBV3-2; clone_size: NA; d_call: NA; j_call: TRBJ1-3; cdr3_aa: CASSRTSGNTIYF; cdr3_nt: TGTGCCAGCAGCCGAACTTCTGGAAACACCATATATTTT
v_call: TRBV6-6; clone_size: NA; d_call: NA; j_call: TRBJ2-1; cdr3_aa: CASAETRGNEQFF; cdr3_nt: TGTGCCAGCGCCGAGACTCGCGGGAATGAGCAGTTCTTC
v_call: TRBV10-3; clone_size: NA; d_call: TRBD1; j_call: TRBJ2-2; cdr3_aa: CAISPGTGNTGELFF; cdr3_nt: TGTGCCATCAGTCCCGGGACAGGGAACACCGGGGAGCTGTTTTTT
v_call: TRBV2; clone_size: NA; d_call: NA; j_call: TRBJ1-1; cdr3_aa: CASSATGLTEAFF; cdr3_nt: TGTGCCAGCAGTGCCACAGGGCTCACTGAAGCTTTCTTT
v_call: TRBV14; clone_size: NA; d_call: TRBD1; j_call: TRBJ1-2; cdr3_aa: CASSQDRVGGWYGYTF; cdr3_nt: TGTGCCAGCAGCCAAGATCGGGTAGGGGGCTGGTATGGCTACACCTTC